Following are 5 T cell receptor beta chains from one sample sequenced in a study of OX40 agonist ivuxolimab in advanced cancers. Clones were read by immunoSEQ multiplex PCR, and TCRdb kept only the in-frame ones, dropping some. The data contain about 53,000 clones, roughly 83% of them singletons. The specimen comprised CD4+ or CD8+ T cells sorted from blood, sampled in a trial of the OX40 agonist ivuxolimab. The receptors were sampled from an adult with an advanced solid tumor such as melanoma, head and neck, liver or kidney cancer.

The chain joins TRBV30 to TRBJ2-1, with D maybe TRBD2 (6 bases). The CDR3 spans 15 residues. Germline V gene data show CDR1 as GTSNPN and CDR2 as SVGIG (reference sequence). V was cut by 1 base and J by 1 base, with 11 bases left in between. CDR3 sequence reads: CAWSAWGESYNEQFF. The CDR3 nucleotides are TGTGCCTGGAGTGCATGGGGGGAATCCTACAATGAGCAGTTCTTC. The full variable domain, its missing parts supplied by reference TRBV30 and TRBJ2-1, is SQTIHQWPATLVQPVGSPLSLECTVEGTSNPNLYWYRQAAGRGLQLLFYSVGIGQISSEVPQNLSASRPQDRQFILSSKKLLLSDSGFYLCAWSAWGESYNEQFFGPGTRLTVL.

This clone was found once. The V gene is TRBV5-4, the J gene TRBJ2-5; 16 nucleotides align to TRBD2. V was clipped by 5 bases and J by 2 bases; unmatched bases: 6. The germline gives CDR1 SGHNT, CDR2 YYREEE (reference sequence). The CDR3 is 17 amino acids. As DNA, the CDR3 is TGTGCCAGCAGTTCCGGGACTAGCGGGAGGGCGCAAGAGACCCAGTACTTC. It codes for CASSSGTSGRAQETQYF.

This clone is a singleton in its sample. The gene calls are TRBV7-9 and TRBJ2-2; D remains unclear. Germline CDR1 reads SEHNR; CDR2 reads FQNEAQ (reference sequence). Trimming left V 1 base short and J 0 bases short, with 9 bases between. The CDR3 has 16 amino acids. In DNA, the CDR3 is TGTGCCAGCAGCTTAGACCGGGCCGCGAACACCGGGGAGCTGTTTTTT. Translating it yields CASSLDRAANTGELFF. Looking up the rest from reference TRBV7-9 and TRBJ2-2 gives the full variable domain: DTGVSQNPRHKITKRGQNVTFRCDPISEHNRLYWYRQTLGQGPEFLTYFQNEAQLEKSRLLSDRFSAERPKGSFSTLEIQRTEQGDSAMYLCASSLDRAANTGELFFGEGSRLTVL.

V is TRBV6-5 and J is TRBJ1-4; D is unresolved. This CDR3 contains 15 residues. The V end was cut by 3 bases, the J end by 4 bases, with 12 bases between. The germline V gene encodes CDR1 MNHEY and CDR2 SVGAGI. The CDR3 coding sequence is TGTGCCAGCAGTTATGCCCCGGGATATAATGAAAAACTGTTTTTT. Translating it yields CASSYAPGYNEKLFF.

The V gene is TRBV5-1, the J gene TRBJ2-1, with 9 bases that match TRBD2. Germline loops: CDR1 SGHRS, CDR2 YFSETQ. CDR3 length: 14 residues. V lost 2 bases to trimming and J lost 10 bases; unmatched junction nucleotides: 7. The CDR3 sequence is CASSFAGGPREQFF. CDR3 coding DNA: TGCGCCAGCAGCTTTGCGGGAGGGCCTCGGGAGCAGTTCTTC. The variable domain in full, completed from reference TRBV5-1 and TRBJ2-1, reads KAGVTQTPRYLIKTRGQQVTLSCSPISGHRSVSWYQQTPGQGLQFLFEYFSETQRNKGNFPGRFSGRQFSNSRSEMNVSTLELGDSALYLCASSFAGGPREQFFGPGTRLTVL.